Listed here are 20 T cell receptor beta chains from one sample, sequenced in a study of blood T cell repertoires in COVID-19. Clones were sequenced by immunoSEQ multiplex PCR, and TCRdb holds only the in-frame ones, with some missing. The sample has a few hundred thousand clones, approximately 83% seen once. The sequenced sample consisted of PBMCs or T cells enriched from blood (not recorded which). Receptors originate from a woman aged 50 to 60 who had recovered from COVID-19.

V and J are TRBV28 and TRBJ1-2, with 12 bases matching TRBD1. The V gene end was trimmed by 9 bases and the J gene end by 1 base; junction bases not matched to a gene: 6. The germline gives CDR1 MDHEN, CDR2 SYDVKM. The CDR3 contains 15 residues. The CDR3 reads CASYRDRGHNYGYTF. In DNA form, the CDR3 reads TGTGCCAGTTACCGGGACAGGGGGCATAACTATGGCTACACCTTC.

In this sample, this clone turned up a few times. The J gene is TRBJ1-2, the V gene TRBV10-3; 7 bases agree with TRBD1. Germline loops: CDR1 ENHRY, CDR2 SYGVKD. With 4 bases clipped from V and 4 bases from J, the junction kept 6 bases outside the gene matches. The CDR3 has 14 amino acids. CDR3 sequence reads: CAISVDDRAYGYTF. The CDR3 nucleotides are TGTGCCATCAGTGTGGACGACAGGGCCTATGGCTACACCTTC.

The CDR3 protein is CATSRDAVAGDTQYF. DNA of the CDR3: TGTGCCACCAGCAGAGATGCAGTAGCGGGGGATACGCAGTATTTT. V gene TRBV15 combines with J gene TRBJ2-3, with 8 bases aligning to TRBD2. The CDR3 consists of 15 residues. Per the germline V gene, CDR1 is LNHNV and CDR2 is YYDKDF (reference sequence). V lost 0 bases and J lost 6; bases outside the gene matches: 5.

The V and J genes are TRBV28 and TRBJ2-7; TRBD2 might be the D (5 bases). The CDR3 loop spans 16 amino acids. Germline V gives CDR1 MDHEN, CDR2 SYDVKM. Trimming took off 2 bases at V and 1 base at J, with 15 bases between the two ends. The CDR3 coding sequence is TGTGCCAGCAGTTTAGTCGGACTCCGGATATCCTACGAGCAGTACTTC. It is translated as CASSLVGLRISYEQYF.

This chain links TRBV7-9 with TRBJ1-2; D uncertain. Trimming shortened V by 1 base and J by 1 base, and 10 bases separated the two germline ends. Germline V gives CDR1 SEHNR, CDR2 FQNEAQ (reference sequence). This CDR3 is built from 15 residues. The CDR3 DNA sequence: TGTGCCAGCAGCTTAGTCCCCAGTATTAACTATGGCTACACCTTC. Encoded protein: CASSLVPSINYGYTF.

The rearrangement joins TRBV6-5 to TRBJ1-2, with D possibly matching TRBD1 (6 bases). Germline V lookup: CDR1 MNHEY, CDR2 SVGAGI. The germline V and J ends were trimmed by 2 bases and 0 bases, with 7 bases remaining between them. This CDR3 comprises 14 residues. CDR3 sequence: CASSYGQSNYGYTF. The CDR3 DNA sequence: TGTGCCAGCAGTTACGGACAGTCTAACTATGGCTACACCTTC.

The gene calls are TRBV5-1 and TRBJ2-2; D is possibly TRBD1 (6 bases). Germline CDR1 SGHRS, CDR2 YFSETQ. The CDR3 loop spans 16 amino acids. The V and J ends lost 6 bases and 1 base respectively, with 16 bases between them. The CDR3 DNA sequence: TGCGCCAGCATCGACCCCCACAGGGAGAACACCGGGGAGCTGTTTTTT. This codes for CASIDPHRENTGELFF. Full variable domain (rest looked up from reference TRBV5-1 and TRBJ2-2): KAGVTQTPRYLIKTRGQQVTLSCSPISGHRSVSWYQQTPGQGLQFLFEYFSETQRNKGNFPGRFSGRQFSNSRSEMNVSTLELGDSALYLCASIDPHRENTGELFFGEGSRLTVL.

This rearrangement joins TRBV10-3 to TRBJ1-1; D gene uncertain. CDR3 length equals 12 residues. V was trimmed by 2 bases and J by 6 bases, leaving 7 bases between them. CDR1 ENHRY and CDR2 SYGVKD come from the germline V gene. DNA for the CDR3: TGTGCCATCAGTGAGGGGCTCGCTGAAGCTTTCTTT. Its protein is CAISEGLAEAFF.

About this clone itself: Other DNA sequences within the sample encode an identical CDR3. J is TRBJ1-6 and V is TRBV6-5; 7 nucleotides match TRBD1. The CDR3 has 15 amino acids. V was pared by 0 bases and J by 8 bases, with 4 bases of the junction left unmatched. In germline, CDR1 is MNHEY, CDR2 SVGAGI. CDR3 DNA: TGTGCCAGCAGTTACTCGAACAGGGGCGATTCACCCCTCCACTTT. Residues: CASSYSNRGDSPLHF.

The CDR3 DNA sequence: TGTGCCAGCAGTTTATCGGGGAGAGCCTCTGGAAACACCATATATTTT. This gives the protein CASSLSGRASGNTIYF. The V call is TRBV27, the J call TRBJ1-3; no firm D call. The V gene's germline CDR1 is MNHEY and CDR2 SMNVEV (reference sequence). CDR3 size: 16 residues. V was cut by 0 bases and J by 0 bases, with 9 bases left in between.

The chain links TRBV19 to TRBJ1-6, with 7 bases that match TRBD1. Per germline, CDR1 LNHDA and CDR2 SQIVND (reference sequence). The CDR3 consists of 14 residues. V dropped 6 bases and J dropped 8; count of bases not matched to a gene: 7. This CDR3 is CASSKQGRDSPLHF. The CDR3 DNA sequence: TGTGCCAGTAGCAAACAGGGGCGGGATTCACCCCTCCACTTT.

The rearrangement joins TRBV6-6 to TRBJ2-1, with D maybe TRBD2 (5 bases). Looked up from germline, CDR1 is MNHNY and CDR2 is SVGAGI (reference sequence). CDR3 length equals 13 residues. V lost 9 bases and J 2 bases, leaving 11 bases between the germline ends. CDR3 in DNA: TGTGCCAGTCTAGCTGAAGCCTACAATGAGCAGTTCTTC. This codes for CASLAEAYNEQFF.

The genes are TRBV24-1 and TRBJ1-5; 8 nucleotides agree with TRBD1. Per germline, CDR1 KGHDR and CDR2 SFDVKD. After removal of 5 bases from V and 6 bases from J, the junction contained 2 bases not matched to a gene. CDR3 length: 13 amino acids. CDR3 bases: TGTGCCACCAGTGCAGGGGGCGGTCAGCCCCAGCATTTT. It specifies CATSAGGGQPQHF.

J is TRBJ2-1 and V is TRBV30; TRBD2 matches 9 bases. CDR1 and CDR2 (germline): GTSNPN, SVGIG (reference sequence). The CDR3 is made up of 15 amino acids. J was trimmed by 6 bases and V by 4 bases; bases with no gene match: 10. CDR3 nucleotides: TGTGCCTGGACCTTCACCCGACTAGCGGTCAATGAGCAGTTCTTC. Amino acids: CAWTFTRLAVNEQFF. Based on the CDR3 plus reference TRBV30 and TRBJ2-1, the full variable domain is SQTIHQWPATLVQPVGSPLSLECTVEGTSNPNLYWYRQAAGRGLQLLFYSVGIGQISSEVPQNLSASRPQDRQFILSSKKLLLSDSGFYLCAWTFTRLAVNEQFFGPGTRLTVL.

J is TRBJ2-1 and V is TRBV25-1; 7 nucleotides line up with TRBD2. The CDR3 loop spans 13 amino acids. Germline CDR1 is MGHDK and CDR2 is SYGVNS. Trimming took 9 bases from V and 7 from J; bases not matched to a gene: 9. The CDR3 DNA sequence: TGTGCCAGTGGTCAAGCGGGGACGAATGAGCAGTTCTTC. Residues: CASGQAGTNEQFF.

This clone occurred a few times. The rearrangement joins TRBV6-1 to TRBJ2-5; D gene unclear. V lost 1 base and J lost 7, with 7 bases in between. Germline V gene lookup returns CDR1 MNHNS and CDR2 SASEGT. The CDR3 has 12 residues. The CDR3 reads CASSEDRRTQYF. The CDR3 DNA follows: TGTGCCAGCAGTGAAGATCGGAGGACCCAGTACTTC.

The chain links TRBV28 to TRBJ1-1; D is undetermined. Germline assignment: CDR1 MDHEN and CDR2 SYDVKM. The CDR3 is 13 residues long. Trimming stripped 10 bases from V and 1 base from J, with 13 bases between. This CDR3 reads CAIRLAGNTEAFF. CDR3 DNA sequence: TGTGCCATACGTCTTGCCGGGAACACTGAAGCTTTCTTT.

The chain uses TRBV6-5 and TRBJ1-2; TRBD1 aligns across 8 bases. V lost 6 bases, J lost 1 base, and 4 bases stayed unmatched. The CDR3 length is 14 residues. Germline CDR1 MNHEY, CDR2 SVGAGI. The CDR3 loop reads CASRPDRGNYGYTF. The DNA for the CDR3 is TGTGCCAGCAGACCCGACAGGGGTAACTATGGCTACACCTTC.

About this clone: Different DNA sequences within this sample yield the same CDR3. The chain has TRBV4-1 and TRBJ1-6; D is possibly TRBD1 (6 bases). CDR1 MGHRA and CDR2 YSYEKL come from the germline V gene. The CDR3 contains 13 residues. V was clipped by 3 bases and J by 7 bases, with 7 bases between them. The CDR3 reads CASSQGANSPLHF. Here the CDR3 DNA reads TGCGCCAGCAGCCAGGGGGCAAATTCACCCCTCCACTTT.

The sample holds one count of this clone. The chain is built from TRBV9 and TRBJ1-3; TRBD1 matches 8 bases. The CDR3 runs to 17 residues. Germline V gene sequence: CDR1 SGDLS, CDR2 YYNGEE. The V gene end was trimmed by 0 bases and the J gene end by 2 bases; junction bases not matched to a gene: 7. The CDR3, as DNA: TGTGCCAGCAGCGTAGAGTGGCAGGGGGCGCCTGGAAACACCATATATTTT. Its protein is CASSVEWQGAPGNTIYF.